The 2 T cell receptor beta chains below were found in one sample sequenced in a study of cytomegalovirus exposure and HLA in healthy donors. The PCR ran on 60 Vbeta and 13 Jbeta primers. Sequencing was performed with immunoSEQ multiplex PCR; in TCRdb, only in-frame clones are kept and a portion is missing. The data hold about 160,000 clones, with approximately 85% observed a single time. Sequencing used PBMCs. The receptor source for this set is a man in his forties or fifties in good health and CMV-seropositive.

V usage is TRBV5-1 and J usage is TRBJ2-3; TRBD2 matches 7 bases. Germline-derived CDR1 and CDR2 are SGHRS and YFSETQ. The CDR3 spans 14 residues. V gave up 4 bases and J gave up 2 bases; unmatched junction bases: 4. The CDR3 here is CASSTLADTDTQYF. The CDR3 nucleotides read TGCGCCAGCAGCACCCTAGCGGACACAGATACGCAGTATTTT. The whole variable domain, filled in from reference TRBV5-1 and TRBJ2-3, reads KAGVTQTPRYLIKTRGQQVTLSCSPISGHRSVSWYQQTPGQGLQFLFEYFSETQRNKGNFPGRFSGRQFSNSRSEMNVSTLELGDSALYLCASSTLADTDTQYFGPGTRLTVL.

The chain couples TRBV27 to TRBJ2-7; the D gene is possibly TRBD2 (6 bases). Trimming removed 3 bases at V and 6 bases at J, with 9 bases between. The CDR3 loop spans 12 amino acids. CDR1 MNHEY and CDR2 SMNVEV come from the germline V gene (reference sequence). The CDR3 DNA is TGTGCCAGCAGTTTTGCGGGGCTCGAGCAGTACTTC. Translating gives CASSFAGLEQYF.